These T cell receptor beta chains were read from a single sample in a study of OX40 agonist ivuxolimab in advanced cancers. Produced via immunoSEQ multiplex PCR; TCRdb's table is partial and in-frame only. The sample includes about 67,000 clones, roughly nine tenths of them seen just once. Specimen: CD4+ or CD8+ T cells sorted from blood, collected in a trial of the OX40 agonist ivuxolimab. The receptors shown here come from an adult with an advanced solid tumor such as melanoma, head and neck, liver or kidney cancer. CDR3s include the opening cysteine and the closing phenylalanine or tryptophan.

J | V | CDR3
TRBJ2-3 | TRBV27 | CASSPGHNIYPSTDTQYF
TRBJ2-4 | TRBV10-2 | CASRSGEVAKNIQYF
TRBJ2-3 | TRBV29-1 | CSVEEVRGGRDTQYF
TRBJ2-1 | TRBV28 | CASSLREMDGNEQFF
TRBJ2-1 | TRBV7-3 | CASSLGLADYNEQFF
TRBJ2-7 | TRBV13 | CASSHRQWEYF
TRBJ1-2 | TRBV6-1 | CASKEGTGYGYTF
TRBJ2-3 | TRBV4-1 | CASSQLGLAGTLTNTDTQYF
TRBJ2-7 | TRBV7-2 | CASSLRTQRYEQYF
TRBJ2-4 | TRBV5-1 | CASSLLAGGAKNIQYF
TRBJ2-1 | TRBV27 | CASSLNRDPYNEQFF
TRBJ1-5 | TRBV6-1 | CASEDWGYEPQHF
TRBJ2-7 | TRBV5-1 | CASSSGLFSYEQYF
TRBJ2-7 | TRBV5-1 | CASSSTGGSTYEQYF
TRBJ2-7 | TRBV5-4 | CASSLEGLAGEYEQYF
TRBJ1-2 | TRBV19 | CASSRDTANYGYTF
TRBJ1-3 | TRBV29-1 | CSVETDYSGNTIYF
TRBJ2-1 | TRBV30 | CAWSVGQGRGNEQFF
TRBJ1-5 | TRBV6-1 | CASSEAGRTGGPQHF
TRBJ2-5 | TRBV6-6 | CASRDPSGKETQYF
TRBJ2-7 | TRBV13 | CASSLVSGRNYEQYF
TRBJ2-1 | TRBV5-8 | CASSRDSYNEQFF
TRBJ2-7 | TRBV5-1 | CASSFLRPGSYEQYF
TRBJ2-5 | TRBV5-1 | CASSLGVETQYF
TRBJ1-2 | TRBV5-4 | CASRGQFTYGYTF
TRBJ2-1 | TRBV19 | CATRTSGRAWGHEQFF
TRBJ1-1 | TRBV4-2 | CASSRIGTGDTEAFF
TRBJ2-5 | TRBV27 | CASRKRDSSQETQYF
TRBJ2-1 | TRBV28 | CASSLQLANEQFF
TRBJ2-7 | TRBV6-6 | CASGYEQYF
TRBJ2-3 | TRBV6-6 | CASSTTSGTDTQYF
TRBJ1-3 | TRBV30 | CAWSRGKTGGNTIYF
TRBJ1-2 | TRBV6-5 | CASTGTGLPGYTF
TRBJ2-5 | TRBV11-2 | CASSQGRVGDQETQYF
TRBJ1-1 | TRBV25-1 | CASSEELSGLNTEAFF
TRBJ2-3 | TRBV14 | CASSQVEITDTQYF
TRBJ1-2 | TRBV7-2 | CASSSGLHAYGYTF
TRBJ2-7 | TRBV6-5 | CASSYAGSGQYF
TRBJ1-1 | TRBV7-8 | CASSRIPNTEAFF
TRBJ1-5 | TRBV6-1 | CASSDEGAKPQHF
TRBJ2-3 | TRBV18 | CASSSTDTQYF
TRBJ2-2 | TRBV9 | CASSANQGITGELFF
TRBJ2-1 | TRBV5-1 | CASGGTSGSSYNEQFF
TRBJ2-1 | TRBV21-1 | CASSKRGQGAQNEQFF
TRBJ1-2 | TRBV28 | CASSLGRSNYGYTF
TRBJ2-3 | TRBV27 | CASSPRVAETRLDTQYF
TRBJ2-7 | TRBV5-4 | CASSLAQQGREQYF
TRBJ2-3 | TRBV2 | CANKRDSTDTQYF
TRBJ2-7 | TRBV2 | CASSRTDYYEQYF
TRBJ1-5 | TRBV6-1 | CASSEGSWTGGQLLKPQHF
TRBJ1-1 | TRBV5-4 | CASSFPTGTGNTEAFF
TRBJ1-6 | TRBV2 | CATRQTNSPLHF
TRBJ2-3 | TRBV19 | CASSGDSEDTQYF
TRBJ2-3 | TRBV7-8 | CASSSIGSGRARTDTQYF
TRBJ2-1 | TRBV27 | CASSSTRYSYNEQFF
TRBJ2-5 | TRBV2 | CASITTGLRYF
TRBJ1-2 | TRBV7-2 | CASSLKGFGGYTF
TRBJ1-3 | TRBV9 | CASSEQGYSGNTIYF
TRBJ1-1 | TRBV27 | CASSRDSFMNTEAFF
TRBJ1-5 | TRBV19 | CASSIQGINQPQHF